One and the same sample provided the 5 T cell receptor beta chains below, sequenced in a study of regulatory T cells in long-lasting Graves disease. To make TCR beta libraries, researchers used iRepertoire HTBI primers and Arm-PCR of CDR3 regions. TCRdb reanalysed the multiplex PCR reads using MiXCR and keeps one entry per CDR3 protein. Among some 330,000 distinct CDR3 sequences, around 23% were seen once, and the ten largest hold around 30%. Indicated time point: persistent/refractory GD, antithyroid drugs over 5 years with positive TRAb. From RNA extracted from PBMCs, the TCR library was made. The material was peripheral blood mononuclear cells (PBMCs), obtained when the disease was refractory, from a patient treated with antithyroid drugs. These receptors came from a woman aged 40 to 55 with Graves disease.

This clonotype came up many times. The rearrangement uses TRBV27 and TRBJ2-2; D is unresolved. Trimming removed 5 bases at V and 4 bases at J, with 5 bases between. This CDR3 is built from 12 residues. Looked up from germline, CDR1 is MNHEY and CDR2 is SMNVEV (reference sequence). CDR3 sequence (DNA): TGTGCCAGCAGTAGGATCACCGGGGAGCTGTTTTTT. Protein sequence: CASSRITGELFF.

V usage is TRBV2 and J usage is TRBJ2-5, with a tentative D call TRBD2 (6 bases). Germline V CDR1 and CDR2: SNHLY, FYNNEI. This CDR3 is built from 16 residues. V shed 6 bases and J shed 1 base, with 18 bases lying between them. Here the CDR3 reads CASSLGTGSSQETQYF. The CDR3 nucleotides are TGTGCCAGCAGCTTGGGAACCGGGAGTTCCCAAGAGACCCAGTACTTC.

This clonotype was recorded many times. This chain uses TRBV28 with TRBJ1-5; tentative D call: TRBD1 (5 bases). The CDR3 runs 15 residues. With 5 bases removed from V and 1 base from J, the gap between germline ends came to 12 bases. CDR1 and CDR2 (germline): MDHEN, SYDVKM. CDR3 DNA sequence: TGTGCCAGCAGTGATACGGGGCCCAGCAATCAGCCCCAGCATTTT. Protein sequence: CASSDTGPSNQPQHF. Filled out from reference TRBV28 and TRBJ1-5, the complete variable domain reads DVKVTQSSRYLVKRTGEKVFLECVQDMDHENMFWYRQDPGLGLRLIYFSYDVKMKEKGDIPEGYSVSREKKERFSLILESASTNQTSMYLCASSDTGPSNQPQHFGDGTRLSIL.

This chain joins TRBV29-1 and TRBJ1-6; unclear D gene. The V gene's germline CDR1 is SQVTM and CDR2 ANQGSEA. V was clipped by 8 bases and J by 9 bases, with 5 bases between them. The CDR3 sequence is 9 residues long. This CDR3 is CSPGSPLHF. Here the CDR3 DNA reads TGCAGCCCAGGTTCACCCCTCCACTTT.

DNA for the CDR3: TGTGCCAGCAAAAGACCCGGGTACGAGCAGTACTTC. As protein: CASKRPGYEQYF. The chain combines TRBV6-1 with TRBJ2-7; D remains ambiguous. Trimming left V 7 bases short and J 4 bases short, with 11 bases between. The CDR3 loop spans 12 amino acids. Germline CDR1 is MNHNS and CDR2 is SASEGT.